This T cell receptor (beta chain) derives from a study of T-cell memory formation after mild COVID-19. Study details: Clusters were largely donor specific.

TCRdb itself ran the 5' RACE reads through MiXCR, one entry per CDR3 protein. There are about 600,000 distinct CDR3 sequences in the sample; 20% to 25% occur only once, and around 9.2% lies in the top ten. A remark on this clonotype: Its antigen is unknown.

General study findings and limits: Second-wave clones peaking on day 37 lacked confirmed SARS-CoV-2 specificity.

The germline gives CDR1 DFQATT, CDR2 SNEGSKA (reference sequence). Trimming removed 6 bases at V and 1 base at J, with 12 bases between. This CDR3 is 13 amino acids long. The material sequenced was PBMCs or a T cell subset sorted from them (not recorded which). This rearrangement joins TRBV20-1 to TRBJ1-1; TRBD1 might be the D (5 bases). This sequence was found in an adult woman who had mild COVID-19 (a few samples of this study predate the infection). Cell type and time point are not known. Here the CDR3 reads CSAQRQGNTEAFF. The CDR3 nucleotides are TGCAGTGCCCAAAGGCAGGGGAACACTGAAGCTTTCTTT.